Listed below are T cell receptor beta chains from one sample, sequenced in a study of blood T cell repertoires in COVID-19. Here immunoSEQ multiplex PCR was the method, and the copy in TCRdb shows in-frame clones only, minus some. The sample yields about 170,000 clones, roughly nine tenths seen once. Specimen: peripheral blood. The receptors derive from a man aged 55 to 70 with acute or convalescent COVID-19. Both conserved end residues are part of each CDR3. The order of the fields is J gene, D gene, V gene, clone size, CDR3 protein, CDR3 DNA. D genes are given only for firm matches. Where a row states a size, it is once, few, many or the class of an expanded clone; other rows omit it.

TRBJ2-2 | - | TRBV5-1 | - | CASSLGTYVTGELFF | TGCGCCAGCAGCCTTGGGACATATGTGACCGGGGAGCTGTTTTTT
TRBJ1-1 | - | TRBV30 | - | CAWSRRTPMNTEAFF | TGTGCCTGGAGTCGCCGGACACCGATGAACACTGAAGCTTTCTTT
TRBJ1-5 | - | TRBV2 | few | CASSVREFSNQPQHF | TGTGCCAGCAGTGTAAGGGAGTTTAGCAATCAGCCCCAGCATTTT
TRBJ1-2 | - | TRBV7-9 | - | CASSLDGSPGYGYTF | TGTGCCAGCAGCTTAGATGGGAGTCCAGGCTATGGCTACACCTTC
TRBJ2-2 | TRBD1 | TRBV19 | - | CASSTGQGRTGELFF | TGTGCCAGTAGTACCGGACAGGGTAGGACCGGGGAGCTGTTTTTT
TRBJ1-2 | TRBD1 | TRBV19 | - | CASSSWAGGIYGYTF | TGTGCCAGTAGTAGCTGGGCAGGGGGAATCTATGGCTACACCTTC
TRBJ1-2 | - | TRBV3-1/TRBV3-2 | once | CASSQDRLNNYGYTF | TGTGCCAGCAGCCAAGATCGGTTGAATAACTATGGCTACACCTTC
TRBJ1-1 | TRBD1 | TRBV29-1 | few | CSVARDSNTEAFF | TGCAGCGTTGCTCGGGACAGTAACACTGAAGCTTTCTTT
TRBJ2-6 | TRBD1 | TRBV5-1 | - | CASSSGTGGRWANVLTF | TGCGCCAGCAGTTCCGGGACAGGGGGCCGGTGGGCCAACGTCCTGACTTTC
TRBJ2-2 | - | TRBV2 | - | CASMGIQGAGELFF | TGTGCCAGCATGGGAATCCAAGGGGCCGGGGAGCTGTTTTTT
TRBJ1-1 | - | TRBV11-2 | - | CASSLPGVLGNTEAFF | TGTGCCAGCAGCTTACCAGGGGTTTTAGGGAACACTGAAGCTTTCTTT
TRBJ2-1 | - | TRBV9 | - | CASSVAFRLSSYNEQFF | TGTGCCAGCAGCGTAGCTTTCAGACTAAGCTCCTACAATGAGCAGTTCTTC
TRBJ2-5 | - | TRBV5-6 | - | CASSPEGETQYF | TGTGCCAGCAGCCCTGAGGGAGAGACCCAGTACTTC
TRBJ1-5 | - | TRBV12-3/TRBV12-4 | - | CASSNQGNQPQHF | TGTGCCAGCAGTAACCAGGGGAATCAGCCCCAGCATTTT
TRBJ2-1 | TRBD2 | TRBV7-3 | - | CASSPTRGGLNEQFF | TGTGCCAGCAGTCCAACCCGGGGGGGCCTAAATGAGCAGTTCTTC
TRBJ2-1 | TRBD1 | TRBV19 | many | CASSSGTGGGIEQFF | TGTGCCAGTAGTTCGGGGACAGGAGGGGGAATTGAGCAGTTCTTC
TRBJ2-7 | TRBD1 | TRBV19 | - | CASSTSGQGPYEQYF | TGTGCCAGTAGTACCTCGGGACAGGGGCCCTACGAGCAGTACTTC
TRBJ1-1 | - | TRBV30 | - | CAWSVQGNTEAFF | TGTGCCTGGAGTGTACAGGGAAACACTGAAGCTTTCTTT
TRBJ1-1 | - | TRBV30 | - | CAWRRQPNTEAFF | TGTGCCTGGAGGCGGCAGCCGAACACTGAAGCTTTCTTT
TRBJ2-3 | - | TRBV2 | - | CASKYRVFADTQYF | TGTGCCAGCAAGTACAGGGTTTTTGCAGATACGCAGTATTTT
TRBJ1-6 | TRBD1 | TRBV7-8 | - | CASSLRPRDRLYYNSPLHF | TGTGCCAGCAGCTTAAGACCCCGGGACAGGCTTTATTATAATTCACCCCTCCACTTT
TRBJ2-1 | - | TRBV10-3 | - | CAISDRDGVSYNEQFF | TGTGCCATCAGTGATCGTGACGGGGTATCCTACAATGAGCAGTTCTTC
TRBJ1-2 | - | TRBV7-6 | - | CASSLAPDYGYTF | TGTGCCAGCAGCTTAGCTCCTGACTATGGCTACACCTTC
TRBJ2-7 | TRBD1 | TRBV5-1 | - | CASSLGGWTGSYEQYF | TGCGCCAGCAGCTTGGGTGGGTGGACAGGATCCTACGAGCAGTACTTC
TRBJ2-4 | - | TRBV15 | - | CATSKRLTVAKNIQYF | TGTGCCACCAGCAAAAGACTGACCGTAGCCAAAAACATTCAGTACTTC
TRBJ2-3 | - | TRBV6-2/TRBV6-3 | - | CASSSWTGFGTDTQYF | TGTGCCAGCAGTTCTTGGACGGGGTTCGGGACAGATACGCAGTATTTT
TRBJ2-1 | TRBD1 | TRBV29-1 | - | CSVADRGNQLGEQFF | TGCAGCGTCGCCGACAGGGGAAATCAATTGGGTGAGCAGTTCTTC
TRBJ2-5 | TRBD2 | TRBV11-3 | - | CASSPLAGIIETQYF | TGTGCCAGCAGCCCACTAGCGGGGATTATTGAGACCCAGTACTTC
TRBJ1-1 | - | TRBV13 | - | CASHEGGLNTEAFF | TGTGCCAGCCACGAAGGGGGATTGAACACTGAAGCTTTCTTT
TRBJ2-7 | - | TRBV27 | - | CASSFGAPGLYEQYF | TGTGCCAGCAGTTTCGGGGCCCCGGGACTCTACGAGCAGTACTTC
TRBJ2-1 | TRBD2 | TRBV11-2 | - | CASSLEVASGSRGEQFF | TGTGCCAGCAGCTTAGAAGTAGCTAGCGGGAGCCGGGGTGAGCAGTTCTTC
TRBJ1-2 | TRBD1 | TRBV5-4 | - | CASSWTGTYGYTF | TGTGCCAGCAGCTGGACAGGGACCTATGGCTACACCTTC
TRBJ1-2 | TRBD1 | TRBV5-1 | - | CASSLLETGGAYGYTF | TGCGCCAGCAGCTTGCTCGAGACAGGGGGTGCCTATGGCTACACCTTC
TRBJ2-3 | - | TRBV30 | - | CAWTPRSTDTQYF | TGTGCCTGGACTCCCCGTAGCACAGATACGCAGTATTTT
TRBJ2-3 | - | TRBV10-3 | - | CAISGTGYTDTQYF | TGTGCCATCAGTGGAACAGGGTACACAGATACGCAGTATTTT
TRBJ2-6 | - | TRBV27 | - | CASTPGGANVLTF | TGTGCCAGCACCCCAGGTGGGGCCAACGTCCTGACTTTC
TRBJ2-2 | TRBD1 | TRBV5-1 | - | CASERTGVAGELFF | TGCGCCAGCGAGCGGACAGGGGTTGCCGGGGAGCTGTTTTTT
TRBJ1-2 | - | TRBV12-5 | - | CASGSDSPGGYTF | TGTGCTAGTGGTTCCGATTCGCCGGGGGGCTACACCTTC
TRBJ1-4 | - | TRBV14 | - | CASSPNGGGNEKLFF | TGTGCCAGCAGCCCGAATGGGGGGGGCAATGAAAAACTGTTTTTT
TRBJ2-1 | - | TRBV12-5 | - | CASGPRSNEQFF | TGTGCTAGTGGTCCTCGGTCAAATGAGCAGTTCTTC
TRBJ1-4 | - | TRBV6-5 | - | CASSYRRFATNEKLFF | TGTGCCAGCAGTTACAGGCGGTTTGCAACTAATGAAAAACTGTTTTTT
TRBJ1-5 | - | TRBV20-1 | - | CSASRGNQPQHF | TGCAGTGCTAGTCGGGGCAATCAGCCCCAGCATTTT
TRBJ1-4 | - | TRBV6-1 | - | CASSEFNRDEKLFF | TGTGCCAGCAGTGAGTTTAACAGGGACGAAAAACTGTTTTTT
TRBJ2-2 | - | TRBV27 | - | CASSRSSTGELFF | TGTGCCAGCAGCAGATCTAGCACCGGGGAGCTGTTTTTT
TRBJ1-3 | TRBD1 | TRBV29-1 | few | CSVDRTGSGNTIYF | TGCAGCGTTGATAGGACAGGGTCTGGAAACACCATATATTTT
TRBJ1-4 | - | TRBV5-8 | - | CASSRDTRNEKLFF | TGTGCCAGCAGCAGGGACACCCGTAATGAAAAACTGTTTTTT
TRBJ1-5 | - | TRBV19 | - | CASSYREGYQPQHF | TGTGCCAGTTCCTATAGAGAGGGTTACCAGCCCCAGCATTTT
TRBJ1-2 | TRBD1 | TRBV5-8 | - | CAIPGQGGYGYTF | TGTGCCATTCCGGGACAGGGTGGCTATGGCTACACCTTC
TRBJ1-1 | - | TRBV10-3 | - | CAIRAGGGRDEAFF | TGTGCCATCAGGGCGGGAGGGGGTAGGGATGAAGCTTTCTTT
TRBJ1-5 | TRBD1 | TRBV30 | - | CAWRAKDRGRDQPQHF | TGTGCCTGGAGAGCGAAGGACAGGGGGCGCGATCAGCCCCAGCATTTT